This T cell receptor (beta chain) was captured by sequencing in a study of PD-1 blockade in classical Hodgkin lymphoma. Study details: Every 2 weeks, patients had 3 mg/kg nivolumab intravenously. Study results and limitations: Before treatment, TCR diversity in newly diagnosed patients was reportedly lower than in healthy donors.

Clones were read by immunoSEQ multiplex PCR, and TCRdb kept only the in-frame ones, dropping some. The data show just over 25,000 clones, with 85% to 90% seen just once and around 2.7% held by the top ten. This CDR3 is built from 13 residues. Germline V lookup: CDR1 SGHRS, CDR2 YFSETQ. With 1 base removed from V and 4 bases from J, the gap between germline ends came to 8 bases. About this clone: The antigen remains undetermined.

In every patient, relapse followed autologous stem cell transplantation, while exposure to brentuximab vedotin differed. Sequencing was performed on peripheral blood mononuclear cells (PBMCs), taken at baseline. This TCR was recovered from a human donor with classical Hodgkin lymphoma. J is TRBJ2-5 and V is TRBV5-1; D is perhaps TRBD2 (6 bases). The CDR3 DNA reads TGCGCCAGCAGCTTGCCGGGGGTAGAGACCCAGTACTTC. This codes for CASSLPGVETQYF. Combining the CDR3 with reference TRBV5-1 and TRBJ2-5 gives the whole variable domain KAGVTQTPRYLIKTRGQQVTLSCSPISGHRSVSWYQQTPGQGLQFLFEYFSETQRNKGNFPGRFSGRQFSNSRSEMNVSTLELGDSALYLCASSLPGVETQYFGPGTRLLVL.